This TCR beta chain emerged from a study of T cell responses to AZD1222 COVID-19 vaccine. In the study overall: Some second doses came at about 4 weeks and others at about 12 weeks; these were pooled.

A word on this clone: Antigen: not known.

Only in-frame clones appear in the TCRdb table, and some are missing; sequencing was by immunoSEQ multiplex PCR. The sample lists approximately 180,000 clones, 87% occurring once. The ends were cut back, 2 bases at V and 5 bases at J, with 16 bases in the middle. CDR3 length: 15 residues. Germline CDR1 reads GTSNPN; CDR2 reads SVGIG (reference sequence). Study results and caveats: None of the repertoires were sampled until the peak T cell response had passed. Clonal diversity may have been underestimated, and the donors were mostly white British, with more females than males. Reportedly, nearly half the spike-specific TCRs target unmutated variant regions.

This receptor was identified in an adult in good health. The source was peripheral blood, collected on day 0 of AZD1222 vaccination. The J gene is TRBJ1-5, the V gene TRBV30; TRBD1 might be the D (5 bases). The CDR3 sequence is CAWSIIGSGDQPQHF. The DNA of the CDR3 is TGTGCCTGGAGTATCATAGGGTCGGGGGATCAGCCCCAGCATTTT. Full variable domain (rest looked up from reference TRBV30 and TRBJ1-5): SQTIHQWPATLVQPVGSPLSLECTVEGTSNPNLYWYRQAAGRGLQLLFYSVGIGQISSEVPQNLSASRPQDRQFILSSKKLLLSDSGFYLCAWSIIGSGDQPQHFGDGTRLSIL.